What follows are 17 T cell receptor beta chains derived from one specimen sequenced in a study of PD-L1 blockade in urothelial cancer. The assay was immunoSEQ multiplex PCR, and TCRdb's table has in-frame clones only and misses some. Of 15,000 or so clones listed, around 89% are singletons. Sequenced here: PBMCs, sampled around atezolizumab (anti-PD-L1) treatment. All receptors come from a man between 65 and 85 years old with urothelial cancer.

V and J are TRBV5-6 and TRBJ2-1; tentative D call: TRBD1 (5 bases). There are 15 residues in the CDR3. Trimming took off 0 bases at V and 2 bases at J, with 9 bases between the two ends. CDR1 SGHDT and CDR2 YYEEEE come from the germline V gene. The CDR3 spells CASSLELGPYNEQFF. CDR3 DNA sequence: TGTGCCAGCAGCTTGGAACTGGGGCCCTACAATGAGCAGTTCTTC.

The V gene is TRBV5-1, the J gene TRBJ2-7; 8 bases map to TRBD2. V shed 4 bases, J shed 6 bases, and the junction held 9 bases outside the gene matches. The CDR3 has 14 residues. CDR1 is SGHRS and CDR2 is YFSETQ in the germline V gene. CDR3 nucleotides: TGCGCCAGCAGCCCAACAGCGGGGGCTAGCGAGCAGTACTTC. Protein sequence: CASSPTAGASEQYF.

The chain couples TRBV6-1 to TRBJ1-4; the D gene is possibly TRBD1 (6 bases). The V gene's germline CDR1 is MNHNS and CDR2 SASEGT. Between the trimmed V and J ends, which lost 6 bases and 8 bases, there was a span of 16 bases. The CDR3 runs to 14 residues. The CDR3 DNA follows: TGTGCCAGCAGCACAACAGGGAATAGGGAAAAACTGTTTTTT. It specifies CASSTTGNREKLFF.

V gene TRBV5-6 combines with J gene TRBJ1-2; D gene uncertain. Germline values: CDR1 SGHDT, CDR2 YYEEEE. Trimming took off 6 bases at V and 9 bases at J, with 12 bases between the two ends. The CDR3 sequence is 11 residues long. The CDR3 coding sequence is TGTGCCAGCACCTTCGGGGTAAGCTACACCTTC. Translation gives CASTFGVSYTF.

The chain couples TRBV4-1 to TRBJ1-1; 8 nucleotides match TRBD1. This CDR3 comprises 14 residues. Per the germline V gene, CDR1 is MGHRA and CDR2 is YSYEKL. The J segment lost 7 bases and the V segment lost 1 base, leaving 5 bases of the junction unmatched. The CDR3 region is CASSQADRAVEAFF. DNA of the CDR3: TGCGCCAGCAGCCAAGCGGACAGGGCTGTTGAAGCTTTCTTT.

The chain recombines TRBV18 with TRBJ1-5; unclear D gene. Germline CDR1 KGHSH, CDR2 LQKENI. The CDR3 has 16 amino acids. V lost 1 base and J lost 0, with 10 bases in between. The CDR3 DNA is TGTGCCAGCTCACCACTACAGAGCTTTAGCAATCAGCCCCAGCATTTT. Translated, it gives CASSPLQSFSNQPQHF.

The chain links TRBV11-2 to TRBJ1-3; D is uncertain. Germline CDR1 and CDR2: SGHAT and FQNNGV. Deletions cut 1 base from V and 0 bases from J, with 4 bases between. The CDR3 is 14 residues long. CDR3 DNA: TGTGCCAGCAGCTTAGGACACTCTGGAAACACCATATATTTT. Translation: CASSLGHSGNTIYF. The full variable domain, in which reference TRBV11-2 and TRBJ1-3 provide the parts outside the CDR3, is EAGVAQSPRYKIIEKRQSVAFWCNPISGHATLYWYQQILGQGPKLLIQFQNNGVVDDSQLPKDRFSAERLKGVDSTLKIQPAKLEDSAVYLCASSLGHSGNTIYFGEGSWLTVV.

The rearrangement joins TRBV7-8 to TRBJ1-2, with D possibly matching TRBD1 (6 bases). The CDR3 loop spans 14 amino acids. CDR1 SGHVS and CDR2 FQNEAQ come from the germline V gene. V was shortened by 3 bases and J by 6 bases, with 14 bases between the two germline ends. CDR3 sequence reads: CASSLRRGGDGYTF. The DNA for the CDR3 is TGTGCCAGCAGCTTGAGGCGAGGGGGGGATGGCTACACCTTC.

This rearrangement joins TRBV28 to TRBJ2-5; TRBD2 matches 8 bases. Unmatched junction bases numbered 7, after V lost 2 bases and J lost 5 bases. CDR1 is MDHEN and CDR2 is SYDVKM in the germline V gene. This CDR3 has 15 residues. CDR3 in DNA: TGTGCCAGCAGTTTACCCGTCCCGGGGGGGGAGACCCAGTACTTC. Translated, it gives CASSLPVPGGETQYF.

The rearrangement joins TRBV2 to TRBJ2-1; TRBD1 matches at 11 bases. The ends lost 7 bases at V and 8 bases at J; junction bases unmatched: 7. The CDR3 consists of 14 residues. Per the germline V gene, CDR1 is SNHLY and CDR2 is FYNNEI. CDR3 nucleotides: TGTGCCAGCAACCAACCGGGACAGGGGGATGAGCAGTTCTTC. Its protein is CASNQPGQGDEQFF.

The chain couples TRBV15 to TRBJ2-3, with 9 bases that match TRBD2. V gave up 6 bases and J gave up 1 base; unmatched junction bases: 2. Looked up from germline, CDR1 is LNHNV and CDR2 is YYDKDF (reference sequence). The CDR3 runs 14 residues. Here the CDR3 reads CATSLAGGTDTQYF. In nucleotides, the CDR3 is TGTGCCACCAGTTTAGCGGGGGGCACAGATACGCAGTATTTT.

This clone was found once. The chain couples TRBV10-3 to TRBJ2-1; 9 bases map to TRBD2. The germline CDR1 and CDR2 sequences are ENHRY and SYGVKD. The CDR3 length is 16 residues. V lost 0 bases, J lost 3 bases, and 3 bases stayed unmatched. The DNA for the CDR3 is TGTGCCATCAGTGAGTCTGCGGGGGGGCTCTACAATGAGCAGTTCTTC. It encodes CAISESAGGLYNEQFF.

CDR3 sequence reads: CASSSSAGYGYTF. The CDR3 DNA reads TGTGCCAGCAGCTCCAGCGCGGGGTATGGCTACACCTTC. The chain uses TRBV7-8 and TRBJ1-2; D remains ambiguous. The CDR3 is made up of 13 amino acids. Germline V gene lookup returns CDR1 SGHVS and CDR2 FQNEAQ. V lost 4 bases to trimming and J lost 5 bases, with 11 bases between them.

V and J are TRBV28 and TRBJ1-2; D possibly corresponds to TRBD1 (6 bases). Between the trimmed V and J ends, which lost 5 bases and 4 bases, there was a span of 11 bases. The germline V gene has CDR1 MDHEN and CDR2 SYDVKM. This CDR3 spans 13 amino acids. CDR3 region: CASSTGSPYGYTF. DNA for the CDR3: TGTGCCAGCAGTACAGGGTCTCCCTATGGCTACACCTTC.

The J gene is TRBJ2-1, the V gene TRBV11-2; 12 nucleotides line up with TRBD2. The CDR3 is made up of 18 amino acids. V dropped 6 bases and J dropped 0; count of bases not matched to a gene: 9. The germline CDR1 and CDR2 sequences are SGHAT and FQNNGV. CDR3 protein: CASRVGLAGGISYNEQFF. In DNA, the CDR3 is TGTGCCAGCAGAGTTGGTCTAGCGGGGGGGATCTCCTACAATGAGCAGTTCTTC.

The table lists this clone with a few counts. The gene calls are TRBV5-1 and TRBJ1-4; unclear D gene. The germline gives CDR1 SGHRS, CDR2 YFSETQ. Trimming took off 1 base at V and 3 bases at J, with 10 bases between the two ends. This CDR3 spans 15 amino acids. CDR3 DNA sequence: TGCGCCAGCAGCTTGTTCGGGGTTTCTAATGAAAAACTGTTTTTT. Its protein product is CASSLFGVSNEKLFF.

This clone was observed a single time. At one boundary the junction diverges from the germline segment, which might be a read error. The chain employs TRBV27 and TRBJ1-6, with 9 nucleotides matching TRBD1. CDR1 and CDR2 (germline): MNHEY, SMNVEV (reference sequence). The CDR3 runs 16 residues. CDR3 in amino acids: CASSLWDRVSNSPPHF. CDR3 bases: TGTGCCAGCAGTCTGTGGGACAGGGTTTCGAATTCACCCCCCCACTTT.